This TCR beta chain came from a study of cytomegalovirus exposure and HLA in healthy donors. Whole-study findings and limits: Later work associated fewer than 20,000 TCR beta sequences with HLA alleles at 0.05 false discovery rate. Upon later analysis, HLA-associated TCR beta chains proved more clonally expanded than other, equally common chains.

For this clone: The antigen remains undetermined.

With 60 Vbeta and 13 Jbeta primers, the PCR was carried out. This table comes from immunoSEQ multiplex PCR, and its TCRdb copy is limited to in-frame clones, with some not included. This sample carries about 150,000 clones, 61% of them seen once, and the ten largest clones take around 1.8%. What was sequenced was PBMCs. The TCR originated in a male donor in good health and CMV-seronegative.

The CDR3 loop is CASSPGGSYNEQFF. The DNA of the CDR3 is TGTGCCAGCAGCCCAGGGGGCTCCTACAATGAGCAGTTCTTC. This chain links TRBV7-9 with TRBJ2-1; 7 nucleotides agree with TRBD1. Germline trimming cut 5 bases from V and 0 bases from J; bases unmatched to any gene: 1. Germline V gene lookup returns CDR1 SEHNR and CDR2 FQNEAQ (reference sequence). The CDR3 consists of 14 residues.